Given below is one T cell receptor beta chain in context. The CDR3 is made up of 17 amino acids. Germline-derived CDR1 and CDR2 are LNHDA and SQIVND (reference sequence). V lost 1 base, J lost 7 bases, and 19 bases lay in between. This specimen comes from a study of cytomegalovirus exposure and HLA in healthy donors. PCR was performed using 60 Vbeta and 13 Jbeta primers. Clones were read by immunoSEQ multiplex PCR, and TCRdb kept only the in-frame ones, dropping some. This table lists approximately 130,000 clones. The chain uses TRBV19 and TRBJ2-2; the D is unclear. The sample taken for sequencing was PBMCs. This TCR derives from an older woman in good health and CMV-seronegative. The CDR3 DNA reads TGTGCCAGTAGTATAGTAACCGAATCCTCACTAAGCGGGGAGCTGTTTTTT. Protein product: CASSIVTESSLSGELFF.